A selection of T cell receptor beta chains follows, all from one sample in a study of blood T cells in healthy people across ages. TCRdb processed the 5' RACE reads anew with MiXCR; each CDR3 protein has one entry. Of about 1.5 million distinct CDR3 sequences listed, 35% to 45% are singletons. Sample: blood. The source of these receptors is a woman under 30 in good health. The CDR3 runs from the conserved cysteine through the conserved F or W.

j_call: TRBJ2-3; v_call: TRBV6-2/TRBV6-3; cdr3_aa: CASSYPNTQYF
j_call: TRBJ2-7; v_call: TRBV9; cdr3_aa: CASSPTGQYEQYF
j_call: TRBJ2-6; v_call: TRBV11-2; cdr3_aa: CASSFHPLKAGGPFGANVLTF
j_call: TRBJ2-2; v_call: TRBV12-3/TRBV12-4; cdr3_aa: CASTVGSTGELFF
j_call: TRBJ2-3; v_call: TRBV12-5; cdr3_aa: CASGTRHTDAQYF
j_call: TRBJ2-1; v_call: TRBV24-1; cdr3_aa: CATSDHKTGLDNEQFF
j_call: TRBJ2-1; v_call: TRBV20-1; cdr3_aa: CSAPRGGDEQFF
j_call: TRBJ2-3; v_call: TRBV4-3; cdr3_aa: CASSQDGLVTDTQYF
j_call: TRBJ2-7; v_call: TRBV27; cdr3_aa: CASSLGGPNYEQYF
j_call: TRBJ2-3; v_call: TRBV7-9; cdr3_aa: CASSYHSGQGAEDTQYF
j_call: TRBJ2-3; v_call: TRBV25-1; cdr3_aa: CAASGTSTDTQYF
j_call: TRBJ2-1; v_call: TRBV4-1; cdr3_aa: CASSQDRLGTSGGDEQFF
j_call: NA; v_call: TRBV27; cdr3_aa: CASSPMPGHSEQYF
j_call: TRBJ1-2; v_call: TRBV11-2; cdr3_aa: CASSSTFGTDYGYTF
j_call: TRBJ2-3; v_call: TRBV20-1; cdr3_aa: CSARVDDYTDTQYF
j_call: TRBJ1-2; v_call: TRBV6-5; cdr3_aa: CASSYSGTGDYGYTF
j_call: TRBJ1-2; v_call: TRBV5-1; cdr3_aa: CASSEGTSNYGYTF
j_call: TRBJ2-3; v_call: TRBV6-6; cdr3_aa: CASRQDGGGSTDTQYF
j_call: TRBJ2-7; v_call: TRBV29-1; cdr3_aa: CSVGRTGNYEQYF
j_call: TRBJ2-7; v_call: TRBV7-8; cdr3_aa: CASSFQGGFNEQYF
j_call: TRBJ1-2; v_call: TRBV29-1; cdr3_aa: CSVPSRGDYGYTF
j_call: TRBJ2-1; v_call: TRBV11-2; cdr3_aa: CASSPQLAGGPVEQFF
j_call: TRBJ2-3; v_call: TRBV18; cdr3_aa: CASSPREGALTDTQYF
j_call: NA; v_call: TRBV7-9; cdr3_aa: CASSSTPGGHEQYF
j_call: NA; v_call: TRBV7-2; cdr3_aa: CASSLVGTGVGEQYF
j_call: TRBJ1-1; v_call: TRBV7-9; cdr3_aa: CASSGRGSPEAFF
j_call: TRBJ2-7; v_call: TRBV10-3; cdr3_aa: CATGAYEQYF
j_call: TRBJ2-1; v_call: TRBV28; cdr3_aa: CASRRLAPEQFF
j_call: TRBJ1-5; v_call: TRBV3-1; cdr3_aa: CASSGTNSNQPQHF
j_call: TRBJ1-1; v_call: TRBV10-3; cdr3_aa: CAISETMNTEAFF